The clone carrying this TCR beta chain was picked up a small number of times. Germline V gene sequence: CDR1 SEHNR, CDR2 FQNEAQ (reference sequence). CDR3 length: 13 amino acids. V was shortened by 4 bases and J by 8 bases, with 9 bases between the two germline ends. This specimen comes from a study of CD8+ T cells in alopecia areata. About the research overall: Tofacitinib continued for 6 to 18 months and was then withheld for 6 months.

Obtained from alopecia areata patients were lesional scalp punch biopsies along with peripheral blood. Using a FACSAria, the CD4+ and CD8+ T cells were sorted from the PBMCs. Sequencing used cDNA as its template, made by extracting RNA and reverse transcribing it. Some clones are missing from TCRdb's copy, which holds only in-frame ones; the method was immunoSEQ multiplex PCR. The sample consists of a few hundred thousand clones, roughly two thirds of them appearing once. The gene calls are TRBV7-9 and TRBJ1-6; D call uncertain. This TCR was sampled from a human donor with alopecia areata. The sequences come from CD4+ T cells sorted from blood, collected at week 0. The CDR3 region is CASSSSGDSPLHF. DNA for the CDR3: TGTGCCAGCAGCTCCAGTGGGGATTCACCCCTCCACTTT.